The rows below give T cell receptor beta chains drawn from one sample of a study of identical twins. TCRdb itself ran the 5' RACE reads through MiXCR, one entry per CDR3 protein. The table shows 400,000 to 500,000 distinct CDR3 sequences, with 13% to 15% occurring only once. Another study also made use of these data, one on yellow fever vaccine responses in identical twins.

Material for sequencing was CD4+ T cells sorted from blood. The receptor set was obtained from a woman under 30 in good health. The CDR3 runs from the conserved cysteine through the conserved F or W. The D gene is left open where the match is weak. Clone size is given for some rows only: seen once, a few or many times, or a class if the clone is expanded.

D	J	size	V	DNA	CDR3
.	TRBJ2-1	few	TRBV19	TGTGCCAGTAGTACCGGGCTCCCCCTCTACAATGAGCAGTTCTTC	CASSTGLPLYNEQFF
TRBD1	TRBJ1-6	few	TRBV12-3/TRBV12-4	TGTGCCAGCACCTTGAGGCAGGGGGCCGAAAATTCACCCCTCCACTTT	CASTLRQGAENSPLHF
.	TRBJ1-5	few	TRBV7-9	TGTGCCAGCAGCTTTGACAGGTCTCAGCCCCAGCATTTT	CASSFDRSQPQHF
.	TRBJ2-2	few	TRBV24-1	TGTGCCACCAGTGAGCCTAAAGGAAACACCGGGGAGCTGTTTTTT	CATSEPKGNTGELFF
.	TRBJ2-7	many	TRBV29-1	TGCAGCGTTGCCAGCAGCTCCTACGAGCAGTACTTC	CSVASSSYEQYF
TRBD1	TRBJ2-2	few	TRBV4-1	TGCGCCAGCAGCTATCGGGACAGCTCTACCGGGGAGCTGTTTTTT	CASSYRDSSTGELFF
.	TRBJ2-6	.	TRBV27	TGTGCCAGCAGTGACCGACTGGTTCAGGCCAACGTCCTGACTTTC	CASSDRLVQANVLTF
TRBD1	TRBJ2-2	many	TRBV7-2	TGTGCCAGCAGCTTAGACAGGGGATTTAACACCGGGGAGCTGTTTTTT	CASSLDRGFNTGELFF
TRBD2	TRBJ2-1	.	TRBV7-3	TGTGCCAGCAGCTCTGGGGGGGACGGTAGTGAGCAGTTCTTC	CASSSGGDGSEQFF
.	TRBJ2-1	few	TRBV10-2	TGCGCCGGATCCCCAGGGGGACTACCCAATGAGCAGTTCTTC	CAGSPGGLPNEQFF
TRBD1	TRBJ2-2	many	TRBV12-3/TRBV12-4	TGTGCCAGCAGTCTCAGACAGGGGGCGACCACCGGGGAGCTGTTTTTT	CASSLRQGATTGELFF
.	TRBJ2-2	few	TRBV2	TGTGCCAGCCGGTTAGGGACGAACACCGGGGAGCTGTTTTTT	CASRLGTNTGELFF
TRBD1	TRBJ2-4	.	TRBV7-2	TGTGCCAGCAGCCCAGGGGGGACAGGGGGAAACATTCAGTACTTC	CASSPGGTGGNIQYF
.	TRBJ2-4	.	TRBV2	TGTGCCAGCAGTGTAGAATCGCTAGCCAAAAACATTCAGTACTTC	CASSVESLAKNIQYF
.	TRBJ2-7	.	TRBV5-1	TGCGCCAGCAGCTTGCTCCTCTCCGGGTCTAGCTCCTACGAGCAGTACTTC	CASSLLLSGSSSYEQYF
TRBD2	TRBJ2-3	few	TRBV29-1	TGCAGCGCAGGCATGGCGGGGGGACTTATGGATACGCAGTATTTT	CSAGMAGGLMDTQYF
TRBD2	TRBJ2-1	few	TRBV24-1	TGTGCCACCAGTGATCCGACCGGGACTAGCGTAACACACTACAATGAGCAGTTCTTC	CATSDPTGTSVTHYNEQFF
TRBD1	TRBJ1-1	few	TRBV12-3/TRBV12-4	TGTGCCAGCAGTCTAAGACAGGGCGCTGGGACTGAAGCTTTCTTT	CASSLRQGAGTEAFF
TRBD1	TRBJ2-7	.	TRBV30	TGTGCCTGGGGGACAGGGACCTACGAGCAGTACTTC	CAWGTGTYEQYF
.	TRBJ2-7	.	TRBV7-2	TGTGCCAGCAGCTCGACTCACTACGAGCAGTACTTC	CASSSTHYEQYF
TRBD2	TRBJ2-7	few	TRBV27	TGTGCCAGCAGTACCGGACTAGCGGGAGGCGAGCAGTACTTC	CASSTGLAGGEQYF
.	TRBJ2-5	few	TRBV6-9	TGTGCCAGCAGACCCGCCCCTTTGGGGTACCAAGAGACCCAGTACTTC	CASRPAPLGYQETQYF
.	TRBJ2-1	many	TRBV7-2	TGTGCCAGCAGCCTGTCCGGTAATGAGCAGTTCTTC	CASSLSGNEQFF
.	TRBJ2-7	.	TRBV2	TGTGCCAGCAGTTCGGCCAGGGGCTACGAGCAGTACTTC	CASSSARGYEQYF
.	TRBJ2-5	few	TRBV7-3	TGTGCCAGCAGCTTAATGGCAGGGTGGCAAGAGACCCAGTACTTC	CASSLMAGWQETQYF
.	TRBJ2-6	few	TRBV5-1	TGCGCCAGCAGCTTGGCGGAGGCCAACGTCCTGACTTTC	CASSLAEANVLTF
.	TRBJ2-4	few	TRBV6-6	TGTGCAACCCTAGCCAAAAACATTCAGTACTTC	CATLAKNIQYF
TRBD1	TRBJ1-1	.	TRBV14	TGTGCCAATCGGGACAGAAAGAACACTGAAGCTTTCTTT	CANRDRKNTEAFF
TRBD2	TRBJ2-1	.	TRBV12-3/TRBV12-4	TGTGCCAGCAGTTTAGGTCTAGCGGGAGGGCAGGTCTTC	CASSLGLAGGQVF
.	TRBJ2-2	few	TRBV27	TGTGCCAGCAGTTTCACAGGGAGGGCCACCGGGGAGCTGTTTTTT	CASSFTGRATGELFF
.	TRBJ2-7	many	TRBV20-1	TGCAGTGCTAGAGATCGGCGGGGCTCTTCCTACGAGCAGTACTTC	CSARDRRGSSYEQYF
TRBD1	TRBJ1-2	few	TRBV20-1	TGCAGTGCTCAAGGGACAGCAAATCTGTACACCTTC	CSAQGTANLYTF
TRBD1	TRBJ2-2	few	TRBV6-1	TGTGCCAGCAACACACAGGGGCGCGCCGGGGAGCTGTTTTTT	CASNTQGRAGELFF
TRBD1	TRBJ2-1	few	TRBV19	TGTGCGCAGCACAGGGGCCCTTACAATGAGCAGTTCTTC	CAQHRGPYNEQFF
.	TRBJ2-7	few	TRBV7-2	TGTGCCAGCAGCTTAGTTCCCCCCGGCGAGCAGTACTTC	CASSLVPPGEQYF
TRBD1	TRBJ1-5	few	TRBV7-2	TGTGCCAGCAGCTCTGGACAGGGGCATCAGCCCCAGCATTTT	CASSSGQGHQPQHF
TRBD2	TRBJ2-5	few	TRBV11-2	TGTGCCAGCAGCCGTGGACTAGTTGAGACCCAGTACTTC	CASSRGLVETQYF
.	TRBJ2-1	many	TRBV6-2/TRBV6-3	TGTGCCAGCAGTTATGAGGGAACCTCCTACAATGAGCAGTTCTTC	CASSYEGTSYNEQFF
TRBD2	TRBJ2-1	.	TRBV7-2	TGTGCCAGCAGCTACCTCGCGGGGGGGCCTGGTGAGCAGTTCTTC	CASSYLAGGPGEQFF
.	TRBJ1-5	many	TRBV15	TGTGCCACCAGCAGAGAAACGGGGATGCGCAATCAGCCCCAGCATTTT	CATSRETGMRNQPQHF
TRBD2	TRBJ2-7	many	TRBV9	TGTGCCAGCAGCGTAGGCGGGGGAACCTACGAGCAGTACTTC	CASSVGGGTYEQYF
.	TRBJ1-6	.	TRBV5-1	TGCGCCAGCAGACTGGGGGACGATTCACCCCTCCACTTT	CASRLGDDSPLHF
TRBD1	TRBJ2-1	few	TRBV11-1	TGTGCCAGCAGCTTAGATGGGACAGGGCCTAGCTCCTACAATGAGCAGTTCTTC	CASSLDGTGPSSYNEQFF
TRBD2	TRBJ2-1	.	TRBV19	TGTGCCAGTAGTACCGGGCCTAGCGGGAGTTACAATGAGCAGTTCTTC	CASSTGPSGSYNEQFF
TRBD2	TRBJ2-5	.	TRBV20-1	TGCAGTGCAACTAGCGGAACCCTTCAAGAGACCCAGTACTTC	CSATSGTLQETQYF
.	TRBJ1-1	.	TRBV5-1	TGCGCCAGCAGCCGGGACAACAGGAACACTGAAGCTTTCTTT	CASSRDNRNTEAFF
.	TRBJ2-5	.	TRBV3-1	TGTGCCAGCAGCCAAGATACAGCGTATCAAGAGACCCAGTACTTC	CASSQDTAYQETQYF
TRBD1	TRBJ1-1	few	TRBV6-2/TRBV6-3	TGTGCCAGCAGAAATCCGCCGGGACAGGGGGCTGAAGCTTTCTTT	CASRNPPGQGAEAFF
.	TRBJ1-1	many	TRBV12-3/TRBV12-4	TGTGCCACCGACGGACGGACAAACACTGAAGCTTTCTTT	CATDGRTNTEAFF
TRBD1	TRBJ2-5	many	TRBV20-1	TGCAGTGCTCCGGACAGGGGGAGGGAGACCCAGTACTTC	CSAPDRGRETQYF
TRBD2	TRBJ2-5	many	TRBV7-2	TGTGCCAGCAGCCCTACTAGCGGGAAGACCCAGTACTTC	CASSPTSGKTQYF
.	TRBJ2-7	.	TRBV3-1	TGTGCCAGCAGCCAAGCAGGGCCCGAGCAGTACTTC	CASSQAGPEQYF
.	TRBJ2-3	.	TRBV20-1	TGCAGTGGGTATGGGGGGCCCAGGACAGATACGCAGTATTTT	CSGYGGPRTDTQYF
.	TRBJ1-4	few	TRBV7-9	.	CASSLAEGAIMKNCFF
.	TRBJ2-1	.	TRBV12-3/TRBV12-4	TGTGCCAGCAGTTTCAGGACTAACCACAATGAGCAGTTCTTC	CASSFRTNHNEQFF
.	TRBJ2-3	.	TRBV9	TGTGCCAGCAGCGTAGAAGAGGGGTCACCCACAGATACGCAGTATTTT	CASSVEEGSPTDTQYF